The rows below give T cell receptor beta chains drawn from one sample of a study of shared clonotypes between healthy human individuals. Method: immunoSEQ multiplex PCR; TCRdb's copy keeps in-frame clones and lacks some. The data hold around 2.1 million clones, with about 93% observed a single time. Sequencing input: naive CD8+ T cells from PBMCs. The source is a man between 18 and 29 years old in good health. Some clones in this sample may be carry-over from other donors' samples. Each CDR3 is given with its conserved first and last residue. The D gene is left open where the match is weak. Expanded clones get a size class; other rows say once, few or many, or leave the size out.

TRBJ1-5 | . | . | TRBV15 | TGTGCCACCAGCAGAGATCAGGGCGGTGGGCCCCAGCATTTT | CATSRDQGGGPQHF
TRBJ1-1 | . | . | TRBV29-1 | TGCAGCGTTTCAGGGTTTGGTGGTGAAGCTTTCTTT | CSVSGFGGEAFF
TRBJ2-7 | TRBD2 | once | TRBV27 | TGTGCCAGCAGGGGGGGAGGGACCCCCTACGAGCAGTACTTC | CASRGGGTPYEQYF
TRBJ2-1 | TRBD2 | once | TRBV4-1 | TGCGCCAGCAGCCGACTAGCGGGAGGGGGCTACAATGAGCAGTTCTTC | CASSRLAGGGYNEQFF
TRBJ2-2 | TRBD2 | . | TRBV19 | TGTGCCAGTAGTATTGCCGACGCGGGAGCCACCGGGGAGCTGTTTTTT | CASSIADAGATGELFF
TRBJ1-2 | . | few | TRBV19 | TGTGCCAGTAGTATGGGGTCGGGACCGGTCTATGGCTACACCTTC | CASSMGSGPVYGYTF
TRBJ2-5 | . | . | TRBV14 | TGTGCCAGCAGCCAAGTCGTTGCCAGGGCCCAAGAGACCCAGTACTTC | CASSQVVARAQETQYF
TRBJ2-7 | . | . | TRBV19 | TGTGCCAGTAGTATAGGGGAGTACTCCGTCGAGCAGTACTTC | CASSIGEYSVEQYF
TRBJ2-3 | . | . | TRBV19 | TGTGCCAGTAGTATAGGCGCAGGGGGAGGCGCAGATACGCAGTATTTT | CASSIGAGGGADTQYF
TRBJ2-2 | . | . | TRBV28 | TGTGCCAGCAGTTTCGGGCCGGGAGTCTTGACCGGGGAGCTGTTTTTT | CASSFGPGVLTGELFF
TRBJ2-7 | . | once | TRBV9 | TGTGCCAGCAGCTACTCGGGGACGGGCAGCGACGAGCAGTACTTC | CASSYSGTGSDEQYF
TRBJ2-7 | TRBD1 | . | TRBV27 | TGTGCCAGCAGGCTACTGACAGGGGGCGCGTACGAGCAGTACTTC | CASRLLTGGAYEQYF
TRBJ2-2 | . | . | TRBV7-6 | TGTGCCAGCAGCTTAGGCCGACGTGGAGCCAGGGGTAACACCGGGGAGCTGTTTTTT | CASSLGRRGARGNTGELFF
TRBJ2-7 | . | . | TRBV15 | TGTGCCACCAGCAGAGCTAGTGGGAGACGCTACGAGCAGTACTTC | CATSRASGRRYEQYF
TRBJ2-7 | . | . | TRBV27 | TGTGCCAGCAGTAGGTCACAGGGCTCCTACGAGCAGTACTTC | CASSRSQGSYEQYF
TRBJ2-7 | . | . | TRBV27 | TGTGCCAGCAGTTTTGGGAGTACGTACGAGCAGTACTTC | CASSFGSTYEQYF
TRBJ2-1 | . | . | TRBV4-3 | TGCGCCAGCAGCCAGGCTTACCGGAGCTCCTACAATGAGCAGTTCTTC | CASSQAYRSSYNEQFF
TRBJ2-2 | TRBD1 | . | TRBV7-9 | TGTGCCAGCAGGAGGACAGGGACTAACACCGGGGAGCTGTTTTTT | CASRRTGTNTGELFF